A single sample is the source of the 23 T cell receptor beta chains below, sequenced in a study of blood T cells in healthy people across ages. Through a sample-barcoded 5' primer and a J-beta primer mix, a second PCR was run for about 6 to 12 cycles. From the 5' RACE reads, TCRdb called clonotypes with MiXCR, one entry per CDR3 protein. The data hold about 730,000 distinct CDR3 sequences, with roughly two fifths observed a single time. The sequenced sample was blood. These receptors all come from a woman aged 55-75 years in good health.

V and J are TRBV25-1 and TRBJ2-7, with D possibly being TRBD1 or TRBD2 (5 bases each). The J call could be wrong; TRBJ2-5 is a better fit for the DNA end. The CDR3 extends over 16 amino acids. Germline values: CDR1 MGHDK, CDR2 SYGVNS. This chain's CDR3 is CASSESGQGARETQYF. The DNA for the CDR3 is TGTGCCAGCAGTGAAAGTGGCCAGGGAGCCCGGGAGACCCAGTACTTC.

This clonotype was picked up a small number of times. The chain uses TRBV12-3 or TRBV12-4 and TRBJ1-5; unclear D gene. V lost 2 bases and J lost 7, with 12 bases in between. The CDR3 extends over 14 amino acids. The CDR3 sequence is CASSLKAGGQPQHF. The DNA of the CDR3 is TGTGCCAGCAGTTTAAAGGCCGGCGGGCAGCCCCAGCATTTT.

The genes are TRBV20-1 and TRBJ2-3; D unresolved. Germline lookup yields CDR1 DFQATT and CDR2 SNEGSKA (reference sequence). The V end lost 2 bases, the J end lost 6 bases, and 3 bases lay between the germline ends. This CDR3 region has 10 residues. CDR3 protein: CSARIDTQYF. The CDR3 DNA reads TGCAGTGCTAGAATCGATACGCAGTATTTT.

This chain links TRBV19 with TRBJ2-1; TRBD1 matches at 7 bases. The germline V gene encodes CDR1 LNHDA and CDR2 SQIVND (reference sequence). With V trimmed by 7 bases and J by 1 base, 16 bases remained unmatched. The CDR3 consists of 18 residues. CDR3 sequence: CASKGLAQARGSYNEQFF. DNA of the CDR3: TGTGCCAGTAAGGGGCTAGCACAAGCCAGGGGGTCCTACAATGAGCAGTTCTTC.

In this sample, this clonotype turned up a few times. The V gene is TRBV4-2, the J gene TRBJ1-2; 8 bases map to TRBD1. With V trimmed by 0 bases and J by 2 bases, 8 bases remained unmatched. This CDR3 region has 17 residues. CDR1 LGHNA and CDR2 YNFKEQ come from the germline V gene. Here the CDR3 DNA reads TGTGCCAGCAGCCAAGAGTGGAGGACAGGGCCAAACTATGGCTACACCTTC. Translating gives CASSQEWRTGPNYGYTF.

V is TRBV10-3 and J is TRBJ1-2; 9 nucleotides match TRBD1. V dropped 8 bases and J dropped 6; count of bases not matched to a gene: 4. Germline CDR1 is ENHRY and CDR2 is SYGVKD. CDR3 length equals 12 residues. The CDR3 sequence: CAIVTGGHGYTF. The CDR3 DNA is TGTGCCATCGTTACAGGGGGCCATGGCTACACCTTC.

There are many counts of this clonotype. The chain couples TRBV11-2 to TRBJ1-4; D is undetermined. The CDR3 is 15 amino acids. CDR1 is SGHAT, CDR2 FQNNGV, per germline. The ends were cut back, 2 bases at V and 0 bases at J, with 7 bases in the middle. CDR3 loop: CASSLSSATNEKLFF. In DNA, the CDR3 is TGTGCCAGCAGCTTATCCAGCGCAACTAATGAAAAACTGTTTTTT.

This clonotype was picked up one time. Just one base apart from a much larger clone, this may be a read error. The V gene is TRBV25-1, the J gene TRBJ2-1; 8 nucleotides match TRBD1. J lost 10 bases, V lost 6 bases, and 11 bases had no gene match. CDR1 MGHDK and CDR2 SYGVNS come from the germline V gene. CDR3 length equals 14 residues. CDR3 amino acids: CASSRTGPSYEQFF. DNA of the CDR3: TGTGCCAGCAGCCGGACAGGGCCCTCCTACGAGCAGTTCTTC.

The gene calls are TRBV4-2 and TRBJ1-5, with no clear D. Germline loops: CDR1 LGHNA, CDR2 YNFKEQ. The CDR3 covers 13 residues. Trimming took off 3 bases at V and 4 bases at J, with 7 bases between the two ends. DNA for the CDR3: TGTGCCAGCAGCCATGGGAGGAATCAGCCCCAGCATTTT. Translated, it gives CASSHGRNQPQHF.

The J gene is TRBJ2-1, the V gene TRBV6-1; TRBD2 matches at 8 bases. The trim removed 7 bases at V and 7 bases at J, leaving 9 bases unmatched. The CDR3 runs 14 residues. Germline values: CDR1 MNHNS, CDR2 SASEGT. The CDR3 loop reads CASTVLAEGNEQFF. Here the CDR3 DNA reads TGTGCCAGCACAGTACTAGCGGAGGGGAATGAGCAGTTCTTC.

This clonotype was counted ten times or more. The chain joins TRBV9 to TRBJ2-1, with TRBD2 matching 10 bases. The trim removed 4 bases at V and 5 bases at J, leaving 6 bases unmatched. The CDR3 is 15 residues long. The germline V gene has CDR1 SGDLS and CDR2 YYNGEE. CDR3 sequence: CASSPLAGGHNEQFF. In DNA, the CDR3 is TGTGCCAGCAGCCCGTTAGCGGGAGGCCACAATGAGCAGTTCTTC.

This rearrangement joins TRBV2 to TRBJ2-1; no reliable D call. Germline lookup yields CDR1 SNHLY and CDR2 FYNNEI. V lost 5 bases and J 2 bases, leaving 13 bases between the germline ends. The CDR3 totals 15 residues. The CDR3 nucleotides read TGTGCCAGCAGTCCCGACTGGAGCCCCTACAATGAGCAGTTCTTC. Translation: CASSPDWSPYNEQFF.

This clonotype came up a few times. The rearrangement links TRBV7-9 to TRBJ2-1; 7 bases line up with TRBD1. The CDR3 is 14 amino acids. Germline lookup yields CDR1 SEHNR and CDR2 FQNEAQ (reference sequence). V was pared by 5 bases and J by 6 bases, with 7 bases of the junction left unmatched. The CDR3 region has the DNA TGTGCCAGCAGCGCCCGACAGGGTTCCAATGAGCAGTTCTTC. It translates to CASSARQGSNEQFF.

The sample holds one count of this clonotype. One junction end does not reproduce the germline sequence, and a read error may be involved. The chain has TRBV5-1 and TRBJ1-1; D remains ambiguous. Germline V CDR1 and CDR2: SGHRS, YFSETQ. CDR3 length: 13 amino acids. CDR3 sequence: CVSSFGMNTEAFF. CDR3 sequence (DNA): TGCGTCAGCAGCTTTGGAATGAACACTGAAGCTTTCTTT.

This clonotype was seen more than once but under ten times. The chain recombines TRBV7-9 with TRBJ2-1; 8 nucleotides agree with TRBD2. CDR1 is SEHNR and CDR2 is FQNEAQ in the germline V gene (reference sequence). V trimming: 3 bases; J trimming: 5 bases; junction bases outside the gene matches: 9. This CDR3 comprises 16 residues. CDR3 nucleotide sequence: TGTGCCAGCAGCTTCTTTGACGGGAGGGCCGACAATGAGCAGTTCTTC. Encoded protein: CASSFFDGRADNEQFF.

V gene TRBV6-6 combines with J gene TRBJ2-7; 7 nucleotides agree with TRBD1. V was clipped by 0 bases and J by 1 base; unmatched bases: 9. The CDR3 loop spans 17 amino acids. Looked up from germline, CDR1 is MNHNY and CDR2 is SVGAGI (reference sequence). DNA of the CDR3: TGTGCCAGCAGTTACTCCAAAACAGGGGCTACATCCTACGAGCAGTACTTC. The encoded protein is CASSYSKTGATSYEQYF.

The V call is TRBV10-1, the J call TRBJ1-6; D remains ambiguous. The V end lost 3 bases, the J end lost 1 base, and 4 bases lay between the germline ends. The CDR3 runs 14 residues. Germline values: CDR1 WNHNN, CDR2 SYGVQD (reference sequence). DNA for the CDR3: TGCGCCAGCAGTGAAGAATCCTATAATTCACCCCTCCACTTT. Amino acid sequence: CASSEESYNSPLHF.

This clonotype has more than one count but fewer than ten. The chain uses TRBV3-1 and TRBJ2-7, with TRBD2 matching 8 bases. The CDR3 sequence is 13 residues long. V shed 6 bases and J 5 bases; nucleotides not matched to a gene: 6. CDR1 is LGHDT, CDR2 YNNKEL, per germline (reference sequence). The CDR3 is CASSPGLADEQYF. The CDR3, as DNA: TGTGCCAGCAGTCCAGGACTAGCCGACGAGCAGTACTTC.

In regard to this clonotype: Being one base from a much bigger clone, this may be a read error. The CDR3 DNA reads TGTGCCAGCAGCTTCCCGGGACAGGGCTACAATGGGCAGTTCTTC. Its translation is CASSFPGQGYNGQFF. This chain links TRBV7-2 with TRBJ2-1, with 9 bases lining up with TRBD1. CDR1 SGHTA and CDR2 FQGNSA come from the germline V gene. CDR3 length equals 15 residues.

The chain combines TRBV28 with TRBJ2-7; 8 bases line up with TRBD1. The germline V gene encodes CDR1 MDHEN and CDR2 SYDVKM. The CDR3 totals 15 residues. The junction had 6 bases not matched to a gene; V was cut back by 2 bases and J by 3 bases. The CDR3 spells CASSLQGANNYEQYF. The CDR3 coding sequence is TGTGCCAGCAGTTTACAGGGGGCGAACAACTACGAGCAGTACTTC.

The rearrangement links TRBV20-1 to TRBJ2-1, with D possibly matching TRBD2 (5 bases). CDR3 length: 15 amino acids. Germline V gives CDR1 DFQATT, CDR2 SNEGSKA (reference sequence). V was trimmed by 0 bases and J by 4 bases, leaving 13 bases between them. The CDR3 spells CSAREGADLYNEQFF. As DNA, the CDR3 is TGCAGTGCTAGAGAGGGAGCAGACTTATACAATGAGCAGTTCTTC.

This clonotype was observed many times. The gene calls are TRBV20-1 and TRBJ2-3, with 13 bases identical to TRBD2. CDR1 is DFQATT and CDR2 is SNEGSKA in the germline V gene (reference sequence). There are 18 residues in the CDR3. V was pared by 5 bases and J by 0 bases, with 11 bases of the junction left unmatched. For the CDR3, the DNA is TGCAGTGCTTCACAGACTAGCGGGAGGCTACATAGCACAGATACGCAGTATTTT. It is translated as CSASQTSGRLHSTDTQYF.

This clonotype showed up just a few times. The genes are TRBV25-1 and TRBJ2-7; the match to TRBD1 covers 9 bases. V gave up 7 bases and J gave up 2 bases; unmatched junction bases: 6. Germline CDR1 is MGHDK and CDR2 is SYGVNS. The CDR3 is made up of 14 amino acids. The CDR3 here is CASTGDRDPYEQYF. In nucleotides, the CDR3 is TGTGCCAGCACTGGGGACAGGGATCCCTACGAGCAGTACTTC.